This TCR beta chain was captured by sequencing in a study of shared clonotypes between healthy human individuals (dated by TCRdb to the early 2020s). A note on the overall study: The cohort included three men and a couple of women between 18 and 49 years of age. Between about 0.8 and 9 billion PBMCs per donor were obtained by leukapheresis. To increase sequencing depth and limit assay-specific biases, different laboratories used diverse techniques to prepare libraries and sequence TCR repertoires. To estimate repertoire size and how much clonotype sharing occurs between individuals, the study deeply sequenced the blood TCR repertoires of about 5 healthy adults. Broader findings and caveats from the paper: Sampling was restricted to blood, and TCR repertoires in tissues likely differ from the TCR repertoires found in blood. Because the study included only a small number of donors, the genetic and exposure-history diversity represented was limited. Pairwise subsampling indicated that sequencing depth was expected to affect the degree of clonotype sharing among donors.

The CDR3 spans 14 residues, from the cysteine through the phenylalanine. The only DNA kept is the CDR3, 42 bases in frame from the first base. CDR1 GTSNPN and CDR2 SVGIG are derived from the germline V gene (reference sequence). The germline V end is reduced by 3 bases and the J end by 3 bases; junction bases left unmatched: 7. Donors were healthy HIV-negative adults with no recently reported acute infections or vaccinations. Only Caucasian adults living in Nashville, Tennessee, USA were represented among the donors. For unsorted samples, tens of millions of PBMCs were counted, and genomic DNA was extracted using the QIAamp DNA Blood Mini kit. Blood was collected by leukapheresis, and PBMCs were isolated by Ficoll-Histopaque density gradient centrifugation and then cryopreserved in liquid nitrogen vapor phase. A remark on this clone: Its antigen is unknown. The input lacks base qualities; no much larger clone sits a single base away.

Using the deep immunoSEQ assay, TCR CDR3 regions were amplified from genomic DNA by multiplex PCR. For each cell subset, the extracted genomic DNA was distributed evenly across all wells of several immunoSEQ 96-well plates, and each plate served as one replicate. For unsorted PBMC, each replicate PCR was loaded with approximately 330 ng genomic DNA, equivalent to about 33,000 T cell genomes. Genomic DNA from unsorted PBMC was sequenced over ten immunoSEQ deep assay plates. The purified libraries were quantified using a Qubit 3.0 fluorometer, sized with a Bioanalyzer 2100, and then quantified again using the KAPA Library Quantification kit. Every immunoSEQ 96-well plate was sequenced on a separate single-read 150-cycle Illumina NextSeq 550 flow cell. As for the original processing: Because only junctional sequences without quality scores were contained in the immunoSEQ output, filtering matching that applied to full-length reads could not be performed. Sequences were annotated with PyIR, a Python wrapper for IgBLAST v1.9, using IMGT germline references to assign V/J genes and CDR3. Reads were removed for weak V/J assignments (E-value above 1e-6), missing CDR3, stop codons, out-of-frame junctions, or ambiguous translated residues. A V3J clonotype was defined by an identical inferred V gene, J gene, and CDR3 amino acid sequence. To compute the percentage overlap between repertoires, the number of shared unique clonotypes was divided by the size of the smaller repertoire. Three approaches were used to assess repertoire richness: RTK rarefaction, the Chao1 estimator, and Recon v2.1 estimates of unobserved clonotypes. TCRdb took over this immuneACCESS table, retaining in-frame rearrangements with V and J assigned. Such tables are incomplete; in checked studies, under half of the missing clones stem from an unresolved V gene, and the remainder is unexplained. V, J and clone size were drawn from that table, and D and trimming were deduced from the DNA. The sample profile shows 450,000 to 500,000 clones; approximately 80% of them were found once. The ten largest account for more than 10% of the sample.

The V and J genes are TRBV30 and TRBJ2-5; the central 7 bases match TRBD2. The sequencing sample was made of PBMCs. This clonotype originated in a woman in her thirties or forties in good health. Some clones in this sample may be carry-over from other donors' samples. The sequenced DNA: TGTGCCTGGAGCAAAGCTAGCGGTAAAGAGACCCAGTACTTC. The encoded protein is CAWSKASGKETQYF.